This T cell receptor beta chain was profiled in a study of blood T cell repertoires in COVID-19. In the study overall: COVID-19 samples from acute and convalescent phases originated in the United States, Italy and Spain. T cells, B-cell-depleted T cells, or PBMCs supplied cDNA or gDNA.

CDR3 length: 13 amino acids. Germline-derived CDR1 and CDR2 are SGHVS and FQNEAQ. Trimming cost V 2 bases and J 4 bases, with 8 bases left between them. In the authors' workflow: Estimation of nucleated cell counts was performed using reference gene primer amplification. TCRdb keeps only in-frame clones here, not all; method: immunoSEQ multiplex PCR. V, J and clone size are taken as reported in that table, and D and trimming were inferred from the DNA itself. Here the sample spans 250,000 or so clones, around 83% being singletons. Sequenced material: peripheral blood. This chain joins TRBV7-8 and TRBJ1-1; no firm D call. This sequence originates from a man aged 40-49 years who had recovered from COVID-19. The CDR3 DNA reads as TGTGCCAGCAGCTTACAACAGATCACTGAAGCTTTCTTT. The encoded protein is CASSLQQITEAFF.